This T cell receptor beta chain was recovered during a study of regulatory T cells in long-lasting Graves disease. Time point described: persistent/refractory GD, antithyroid drugs over 5 years with positive TRAb. Preparation of the TCR library used RNA extracted from PBMCs. Building of the TCR beta libraries involved iRepertoire HTBI primers and Arm-PCR of CDR3 regions. Authors' processing steps: From all samples, identification returned over 13 TRBJ and 60 or so TRBV segments. TCRdb reprocessed the multiplex PCR reads with MiXCR, giving one entry per CDR3 protein. TCRdb's processing, not the study's, gives the V and J calls here. The data hold about 460,000 distinct CDR3 sequences, with around a fifth observed a single time. Findings and limits, study-wide: Favoring TRBV28, TRBJ1-2 and TRBJ2-5 was a feature seen in persistent disease.

A note on this clonotype: Antigen: not known.

V was clipped by 6 bases and J by 4 bases, with 15 bases between them. The CDR3 spans 13 residues. Germline V lookup: CDR1 DFQATT, CDR2 SNEGSKA (reference sequence). The sample in question was peripheral blood mononuclear cells (PBMCs), obtained when the disease was refractory, from a patient treated with antithyroid drugs. The sequence derives from a female donor with Graves disease. V and J are TRBV20-1 and TRBJ1-2, with a weak D call TRBD1 (6 bases). Here the CDR3 reads CSALQGNLYGYTF. CDR3 coding DNA: TGCAGTGCCCTACAGGGAAACCTCTATGGCTACACCTTC.